Listed below are T cell receptor beta chains from one sample, sequenced in a study of blood T cell repertoires in COVID-19. Here immunoSEQ multiplex PCR was the method, and the copy in TCRdb shows in-frame clones only, minus some. Of about 440,000 clones listed, 90% are singletons. The sequenced sample consisted of PBMCs or T cells enriched from blood (not recorded which). The origin of the receptors is a man younger than 35 who had recovered from COVID-19. Each CDR3 is given with its conserved first and last residue. A D gene is named only where the DNA matches it firmly. Where a row states a size, it is once, few, many or the class of an expanded clone; other rows omit it.

TRBV5-6,TRBJ1-4,TRBD1,.,TGTGCCAGCAGCTTGCGGGCAGGGGGTGAAAAACTGTTTTTT,CASSLRAGGEKLFF
TRBV20-1,TRBJ1-2,.,.,TGCAGTGCTAGTAAAGGAGGCGGCTACACCTTC,CSASKGGGYTF
TRBV27,TRBJ2-7,TRBD2,.,TGTGCCAGCTCCCTAGCGGGAGAGACCTACGAGCAGTACTTC,CASSLAGETYEQYF
TRBV30,TRBJ2-2,TRBD2,.,TGTGCCTCGCCACTAGCGGGAGGGGGCACCGGGGAGCTGTTTTTT,CASPLAGGGTGELFF
TRBV27,TRBJ2-2,.,.,TGTGCCAGCAGTCACTATATAACGAACACCGGGGAGCTGTTTTTT,CASSHYITNTGELFF
TRBV6-5,TRBJ2-7,.,.,TGTGCCAGCAGTTACTCGGGGGGAGAGACCTACGAGCAGTACTTC,CASSYSGGETYEQYF
TRBV18,TRBJ1-4,.,.,TGTGCCAGCTCACCACCTAAAACAGGGATCGGCGAAAAACTGTTTTTT,CASSPPKTGIGEKLFF
TRBV19,TRBJ1-2,.,.,TGTGCCAGTACCCCTTCTACGGGAGGAAATGGCTACACCTTC,CASTPSTGGNGYTF
TRBV5-1,TRBJ2-2,TRBD2,.,TGCGCCAGCAGCGAGGGACTAGCGGGAGGGTCCGGGGAGCTGTTTTTT,CASSEGLAGGSGELFF
TRBV7-9,TRBJ1-1,TRBD1,.,TGTGCCAGCAGCTTTAGTGCGGGACAGGGGGACACTGAAGCTTTCTTT,CASSFSAGQGDTEAFF
TRBV3-1/TRBV3-2,TRBJ1-2,.,.,TGTGCCAGCAGCCAAGATCGTGGCAGCGGGGGCTACACCTTC,CASSQDRGSGGYTF
TRBV15,TRBJ1-4,.,few,TGTGCCACCAGCAGAAGACAGTATGAAAAACTGTTTTTT,CATSRRQYEKLFF
TRBV11-3,TRBJ1-6,.,.,TGTGCCAGCAGCTTAAGGCAGGTTAATTCACCCCTCCACTTT,CASSLRQVNSPLHF
TRBV7-9,TRBJ1-3,TRBD1,.,TGTGCCAGCAGCACGGACAGGGAGAGGAGCTCTGGAAACACCATATATTTT,CASSTDRERSSGNTIYF